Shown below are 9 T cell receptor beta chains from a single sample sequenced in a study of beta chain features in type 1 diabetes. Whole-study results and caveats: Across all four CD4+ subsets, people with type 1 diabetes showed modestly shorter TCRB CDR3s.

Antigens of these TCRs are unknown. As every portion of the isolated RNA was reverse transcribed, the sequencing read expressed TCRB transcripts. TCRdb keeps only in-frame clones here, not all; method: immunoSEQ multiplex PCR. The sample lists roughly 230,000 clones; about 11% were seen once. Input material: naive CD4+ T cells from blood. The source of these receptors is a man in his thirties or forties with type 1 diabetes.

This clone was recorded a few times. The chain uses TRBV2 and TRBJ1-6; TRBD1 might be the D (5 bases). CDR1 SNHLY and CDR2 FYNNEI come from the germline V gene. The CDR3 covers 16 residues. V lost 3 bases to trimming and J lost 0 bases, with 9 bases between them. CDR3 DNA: TGTGCCAGCAGTGACGGGGGGAGCTCCTATAATTCACCCCTCCACTTT. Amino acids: CASSDGGSSYNSPLHF.

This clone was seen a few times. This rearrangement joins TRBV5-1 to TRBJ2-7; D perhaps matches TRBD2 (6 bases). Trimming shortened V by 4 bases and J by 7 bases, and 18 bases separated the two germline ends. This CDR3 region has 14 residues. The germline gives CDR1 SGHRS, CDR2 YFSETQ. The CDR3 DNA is TGCGCCAGCAGCGCACTGGGTGACGCGGGAGAGCAGTACTTC. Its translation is CASSALGDAGEQYF.

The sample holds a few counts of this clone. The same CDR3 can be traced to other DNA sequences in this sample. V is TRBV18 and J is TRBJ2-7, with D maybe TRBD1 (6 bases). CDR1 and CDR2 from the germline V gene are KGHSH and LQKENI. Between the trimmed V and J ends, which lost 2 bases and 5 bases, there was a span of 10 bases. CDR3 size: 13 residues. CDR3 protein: CASSPSRGDEQYF. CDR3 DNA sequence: TGTGCCAGCTCACCATCCAGGGGCGACGAGCAGTACTTC.

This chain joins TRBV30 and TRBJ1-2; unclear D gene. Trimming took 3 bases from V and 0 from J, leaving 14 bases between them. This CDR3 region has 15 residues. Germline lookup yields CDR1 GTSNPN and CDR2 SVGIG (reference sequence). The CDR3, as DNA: TGTGCCTGGAGGGTTAGAACCACCTCTAACTATGGCTACACCTTC. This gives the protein CAWRVRTTSNYGYTF. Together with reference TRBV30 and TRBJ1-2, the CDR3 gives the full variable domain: SQTIHQWPATLVQPVGSPLSLECTVEGTSNPNLYWYRQAAGRGLQLLFYSVGIGQISSEVPQNLSASRPQDRQFILSSKKLLLSDSGFYLCAWRVRTTSNYGYTFGSGTRLTVV.

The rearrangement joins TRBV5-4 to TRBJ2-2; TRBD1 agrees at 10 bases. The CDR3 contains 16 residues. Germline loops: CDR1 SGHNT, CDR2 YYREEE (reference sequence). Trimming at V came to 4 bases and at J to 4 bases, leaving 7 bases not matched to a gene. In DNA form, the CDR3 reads TGTGCCAGCAGCGGAGGACAGGGGGTGGTCACCGGGGAGCTGTTTTTT. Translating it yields CASSGGQGVVTGELFF.

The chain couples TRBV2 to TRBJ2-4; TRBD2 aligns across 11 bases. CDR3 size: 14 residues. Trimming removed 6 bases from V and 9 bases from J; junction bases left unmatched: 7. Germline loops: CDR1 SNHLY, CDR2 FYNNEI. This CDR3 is CASRVAGGRGIQYF. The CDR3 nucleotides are TGTGCCAGCAGGGTAGCGGGGGGGAGAGGCATTCAGTACTTC.

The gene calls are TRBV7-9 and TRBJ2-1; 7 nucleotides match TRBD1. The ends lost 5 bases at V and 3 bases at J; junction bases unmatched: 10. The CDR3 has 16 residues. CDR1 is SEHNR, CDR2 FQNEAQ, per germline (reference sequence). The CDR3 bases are TGTGCCAGCAGCCCCAGCGACAGGGACCACTACAATGAGCAGTTCTTC. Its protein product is CASSPSDRDHYNEQFF.

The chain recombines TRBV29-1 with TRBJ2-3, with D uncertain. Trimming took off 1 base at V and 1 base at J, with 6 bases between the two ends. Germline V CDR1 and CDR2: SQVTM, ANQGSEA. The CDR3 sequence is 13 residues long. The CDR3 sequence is CSVEGAGTDTQYF. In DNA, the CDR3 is TGCAGCGTTGAAGGGGCAGGCACAGATACGCAGTATTTT.

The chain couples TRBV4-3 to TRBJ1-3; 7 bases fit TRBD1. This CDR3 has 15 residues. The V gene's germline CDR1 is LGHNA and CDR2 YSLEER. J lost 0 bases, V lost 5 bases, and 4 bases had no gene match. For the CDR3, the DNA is TGCGCCAGCAGCTACGACAGGGACTCTGGAAACACCATATATTTT. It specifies CASSYDRDSGNTIYF.